These 4 T cell receptor beta chains came from one sample sequenced in a study of vaccination and CD4 T cells after COVID-19. The antigens of these receptors remain unknown. As for time point: late sampling 161 to 241 days after vaccination in three convalescent patients. Noted treatment: approximately 10-day PBMC culture with coronavirus spike peptide pools or control peptides (ViraFEST assay). The study sequenced cultured CD4+ T cell DNA using the Oncomine TCR Beta short-read assay. TCRdb recomputed calls from the PCR reads with MiXCR, one row per CDR3 protein. Of some 17,000 distinct CDR3 sequences listed, approximately 49% are singletons. This sample comprised CD4+ T cells from blood, cultured in vitro, obtained about 7 months after SARS-CoV-2 vaccination. The receptors were gathered from a human donor who had recovered from COVID-19.

The chain links TRBV7-6 to TRBJ2-7; tentatively, D is TRBD2 (6 bases). CDR3 length: 13 residues. The V gene's germline CDR1 is SGHVS and CDR2 FNYEAQ. Trimming took 5 bases from V and 3 from J, leaving 11 bases between them. CDR3 sequence (DNA): TGTGCCAGCAGCGTCGGGAGAAACTACGAGCAGTACTTC. Its translation is CASSVGRNYEQYF.

The chain links TRBV3-1 to TRBJ1-6, with D maybe TRBD1 (6 bases). Looked up from germline, CDR1 is LGHDT and CDR2 is YNNKEL (reference sequence). V lost 7 bases to trimming and J lost 7 bases, with 14 bases between them. The CDR3 has 14 amino acids. The CDR3 is CASNQRGSNSPLHF. The CDR3, as DNA: TGTGCCAGCAACCAGAGGGGGTCGAATTCACCCCTCCACTTT.

This clonotype showed up just a few times. The chain uses TRBV15 and TRBJ2-5, with no clear D. V was cut by 0 bases and J by 3 bases, with 11 bases left in between. Germline CDR1 LNHNV, CDR2 YYDKDF (reference sequence). The CDR3 is made up of 15 amino acids. CDR3 sequence reads: CATSRDLSNEETQYF. In DNA, the CDR3 is TGTGCCACCAGCAGAGATTTAAGTAACGAAGAGACCCAGTACTTC.

This clonotype was picked up a small number of times. The chain joins TRBV4-2 to TRBJ2-3; tentatively, D is TRBD2 (5 bases). The germline V gene has CDR1 LGHNA and CDR2 YNFKEQ. Trimming left V 1 base short and J 1 base short, with 12 bases between. The length of the CDR3 is 16 residues. This chain's CDR3 is CASSQVMGVGTDTQYF. CDR3 nucleotides: TGTGCCAGCAGCCAAGTCATGGGAGTGGGCACAGATACGCAGTATTTT.